This record covers a single T cell receptor (beta chain). Its antigen is still unknown. CDR1 and CDR2 (germline): LNHDA, SQIVND (reference sequence). CDR3 length: 14 residues. V lost 3 bases, J lost 9 bases, and 15 bases lay in between. Produced via immunoSEQ multiplex PCR; TCRdb's table is partial and in-frame only. The profile shows more than 100,000 clones, around 93% of them singletons. Patients were ruled out by autoimmune disease history or systemic immunosuppression. These data come from a study of OX40 agonist ivuxolimab in advanced cancers. Study details: Intravenous ivuxolimab was administered to patients every 2 weeks at 0.01 to 10 mg/kg. Findings of the study overall: Dosing at 0.1 to 3.0 mg/kg was accompanied by clonal expansion of CD4+ and CD8+ blood T cells by week 6.

Here the sequenced sample was CD4+ or CD8+ T cells sorted from blood, taken in a trial of the OX40 agonist ivuxolimab. The rearrangement links TRBV19 to TRBJ2-1; D perhaps matches TRBD2 (5 bases). This clonotype was sampled from an adult with an advanced solid tumor such as melanoma, head and neck, liver or kidney cancer. CDR3 coding DNA: TGTGCCAGTAGTATTGAGGGTAGCGCGACTGAGCAGTTCTTC. This translates into CASSIEGSATEQFF.